A selection of T cell receptor beta chains follows, all from one sample in a study of blood T cell repertoires in COVID-19. The data were produced by immunoSEQ multiplex PCR, yet TCRdb's version contains in-frame clones alone and is incomplete. The sample consists of approximately 50,000 clones, 86% of them appearing once. The sequencing input was peripheral blood. These receptors came from a woman aged 80 or older with acute or convalescent COVID-19. The conserved cysteine and the conserved F or W are not part of the CDR3 here.

length: 13; J: TRBJ2-5; V: TRBV6-5; CDR3: ASQFAGGVQETQY
length: 14; J: TRBJ2-1; V: TRBV5-1; CDR3: ASSPGGTPVEAEQF
length: 15; J: TRBJ1-5; V: TRBV5-6; CDR3: ASSLVSGQGRNQPQH
length: 13; J: TRBJ1-3; V: TRBV5-1; CDR3: ASSETGVTGNTIY
length: 11; J: TRBJ1-5; V: TRBV10-3; CDR3: ATWDISNQPQH
length: 12; J: TRBJ1-1; V: TRBV28; CDR3: ASSEGGMNTEAF
length: 12; J: TRBJ1-1; V: TRBV27; CDR3: ASSSRDRGTEAF
length: 12; J: TRBJ1-3; V: TRBV10-3; CDR3: AISEALGGNTIY
length: 14; J: TRBJ2-3; V: TRBV9; CDR3: ASSGFDGVWADTQY
length: 15; J: TRBJ1-3; V: TRBV5-4; CDR3: ASSLDSTGVGGNTIY
length: 13; J: TRBJ2-2; V: TRBV9; CDR3: ASSVVGGNTGELF
length: 11; J: TRBJ1-3; V: TRBV11-3; CDR3: ASSHSQGNTIY
length: 11; J: TRBJ2-3; V: TRBV29-1; CDR3: SVLWASTDTQY
length: 14; J: TRBJ2-1; V: TRBV5-1; CDR3: ASSLVLAGSYNEQF
length: 12; J: TRBJ1-6; V: TRBV10-1; CDR3: ASSEPGFNSPLH
length: 12; J: TRBJ1-1; V: TRBV6-6; CDR3: ASSAWDTNTEAF